This T cell receptor beta chain emerged from a study of vaccination and CD4 T cells after COVID-19. The CDR3 length is 16 residues. In germline, CDR1 is MNHEY, CDR2 SVGEGT. Trimming took off 0 bases at V and 2 bases at J, with 14 bases between the two ends. Cultured CD4+ T-cell DNA underwent Oncomine TCR Beta short-read sequencing. It was from cultured CD4+ T cells that genomic DNA was extracted. MiXCR, applied by TCRdb to the PCR reads, yields one record per CDR3 protein. Among 20,000 to 25,000 distinct CDR3 sequences, 40% to 60% were seen once, and the ten largest hold approximately 9%. Regarding the study as a whole: Clonotypes reactive to SARS-CoV-2 had a median that went up from roughly 19 to 38, but not significantly.

Regarding this clonotype: Its antigen is unidentified.

Treatment specified: 10-day PBMC culture with coronavirus spike peptide pools or control peptides (ViraFEST assay). T cells were expanded with peptide pools, and expanded clonotypes were identified by TCR sequencing. The sample taken for sequencing was CD4+ T cells from blood, cultured in vitro. The chain employs TRBV6-2 or TRBV6-3 and TRBJ2-7, with D possibly being TRBD2 (6 bases). This TCR was sampled from a human donor who had recovered from COVID-19. The DNA of the CDR3 is TGTGCCAGCAGTTACTCCCCCGGGACTCTTCCCTACGAGCAGTACTTC. Translated: CASSYSPGTLPYEQYF.